This T cell receptor (beta chain) was profiled in a study of T cells after yellow fever vaccination. Study in general: Each low-cell-number fraction was prepared by means of SMART-Seq v4 Ultra Low Input.

Production of TCR cDNA was by 5'RACE template switching, which also added a universal primer site and UMIs. MiXCR, run by TCRdb on the 5' RACE reads, gives a single entry per CDR3 protein. This table has about 340,000 distinct CDR3 sequences, about 8.7% appearing once. A word on this clonotype: Its target is not known.

The study, taken as a whole, reports: The secondary T-cell response peaked on day 5, not day 15, but was weaker.

The TCR was taken from a man aged 18 to 35 who received the YFV17D yellow fever vaccine. The material was PBMCs, obtained on the day of the first yellow fever vaccination.

The DNA for the CDR3 is TGTGCCAGCTCAACGGACGTCTTGGGAGAGCAGTTCTTC. Its protein is CASSTDVLGEQFF. The V and J genes are TRBV18 and TRBJ2-1; D remains unclear. Trimming pared 5 bases from V and 10 bases from J, leaving 15 bases between. The CDR3 is 13 residues long. Germline V gives CDR1 KGHSH, CDR2 LQKENI.